This T cell receptor (beta chain) was identified in a study of blood T cell repertoires in COVID-19. Study at large: T cells, B-cell-depleted T cells, or PBMCs supplied cDNA or gDNA.

Profiling relied on immunoSEQ multiplex PCR, and the TCRdb table lists in-frame clones only, not all of them. The sample yields some 500,000 clones, about 89% seen once. Sequenced sample: peripheral blood. The sequence came from a woman aged 45-65 years with COVID-19, enrolled during active disease.

The CDR3 nucleotides read TGTGCCAGCAGCCGTGGGACAACTCCCAGGGGAGATACGCAGTATTTT. Protein sequence: CASSRGTTPRGDTQYF. The chain couples TRBV5-6 to TRBJ2-3; perhaps TRBD1 as D (6 bases). From germline, CDR1 is SGHDT and CDR2 YYEEEE. The germline V and J ends were trimmed by 4 bases and 5 bases, with 20 bases remaining between them. The CDR3 totals 16 residues.